The next 12 T cell receptor beta chains were all read from a single sample in a study of cytomegalovirus exposure and HLA in healthy donors. PCR used 60 Vbeta primers and 13 Jbeta primers. Clones were sequenced by immunoSEQ multiplex PCR, and TCRdb holds only the in-frame ones, with some missing. The sample lists approximately 95,000 clones, about 80% occurring once. Material: PBMCs. These receptor sequences come from a man younger than 35 in good health and CMV-seropositive.

The chain is built from TRBV5-3 and TRBJ1-6; D is possibly TRBD1 (5 bases). TRBV5-3 qualifies as an ORF whose function is uncertain. The CDR3 sequence is 14 residues long. V lost 0 bases, J lost 4 bases, and 5 bases lay in between. CDR3 DNA: TGTGCCAGAAGCTTGGACAGGTATAATTCACCCCTCCACTTT. The encoded protein is CARSLDRYNSPLHF.

The chain employs TRBV6-5 and TRBJ2-7; D may be TRBD1 (5 bases). The CDR3 extends over 15 amino acids. Trimming took 7 bases from V and 3 from J, leaving 19 bases between them. Germline CDR1 MNHEY, CDR2 SVGAGI. This CDR3 reads CASNHLKTESYEQYF. Here the CDR3 DNA reads TGTGCCAGCAATCACCTAAAGACAGAAAGCTACGAGCAGTACTTC.

The chain has TRBV5-1 and TRBJ2-7; 8 bases fit TRBD2. The CDR3 is 15 amino acids. Germline lookup yields CDR1 SGHRS and CDR2 YFSETQ. V was clipped by 5 bases and J by 5 bases; unmatched bases: 12. CDR3 in amino acids: CASSRNGGALDEQYF. For the CDR3, the DNA is TGCGCCAGCAGTCGGAACGGGGGGGCCCTGGACGAGCAGTACTTC.

This clone was recorded only once. Relative to the germline gene, one junction end is altered; a read error may explain this. The J gene is TRBJ1-1, the V gene TRBV27, with D perhaps TRBD1 (6 bases). Germline lookup yields CDR1 MNHEY and CDR2 SMNVEV (reference sequence). This CDR3 comprises 14 residues. CDR3 region: CASSLKKRDTQAFF. Here the CDR3 DNA reads TGTGCCAGCAGTTTAAAGAAAAGGGACACTCAAGCTTTCTTT.

V is TRBV28 and J is TRBJ2-1, with a tentative D call TRBD2 (7 bases). V gave up 2 bases and J gave up 6 bases, with 17 bases separating them. CDR1 is MDHEN, CDR2 SYDVKM, per germline. This CDR3 spans 16 amino acids. The CDR3 reads CASSLPKGGVLNEQFF. The CDR3 bases are TGTGCCAGCAGTTTACCGAAGGGGGGGGTCCTCAATGAGCAGTTCTTC.

The gene calls are TRBV30 and TRBJ1-1; no clear D gene. The CDR3 sequence is 12 residues long. Trimming cost V 1 base and J 0 bases, with 3 bases left between them. The germline gives CDR1 GTSNPN, CDR2 SVGIG (reference sequence). This CDR3 is CAWSAMNTEAFF. The CDR3 DNA reads TGTGCCTGGAGTGCTATGAACACTGAAGCTTTCTTT.

CDR3 in DNA: TGTGCCTGGAGTGATAACCAGGGGACCTGGGAGCAGTACTTC. Translated: CAWSDNQGTWEQYF. This rearrangement joins TRBV30 to TRBJ2-7, with a possible D match to TRBD1 (6 bases). Germline V gives CDR1 GTSNPN, CDR2 SVGIG (reference sequence). The V gene lost 1 base and the J gene lost 7 bases, with 17 bases spanning the gap. The CDR3 covers 14 residues. Combining the CDR3 with reference TRBV30 and TRBJ2-7 gives the whole variable domain SQTIHQWPATLVQPVGSPLSLECTVEGTSNPNLYWYRQAAGRGLQLLFYSVGIGQISSEVPQNLSASRPQDRQFILSSKKLLLSDSGFYLCAWSDNQGTWEQYFGPGTRLTVT.

J is TRBJ2-7 and V is TRBV15; D is unclear. Germline V gene lookup returns CDR1 LNHNV and CDR2 YYDKDF (reference sequence). This CDR3 contains 14 residues. V was clipped by 5 bases and J by 0 bases, with 11 bases between them. The CDR3 DNA reads as TGTGCCACCAGCCTAAGTGAACGCTCCTACGAGCAGTACTTC. It encodes CATSLSERSYEQYF.

The table lists this clone with a count of one. The rearrangement links TRBV6-1 to TRBJ1-1; 7 nucleotides match TRBD1. V lost 6 bases, J lost 3 bases, and 4 bases stayed unmatched. CDR1 MNHNS and CDR2 SASEGT come from the germline V gene. CDR3 length: 13 residues. CDR3 nucleotides: TGTGCCAGCAGCGGGACAGTGGACACTGAAGCTTTCTTT. Protein product: CASSGTVDTEAFF.

The chain links TRBV18 to TRBJ1-5, with 9 positions matching TRBD1. Germline loops: CDR1 KGHSH, CDR2 LQKENI. The CDR3 consists of 13 residues. V lost 6 bases, J lost 7 bases, and 4 bases stayed unmatched. The CDR3 DNA reads as TGTGCCAGCTCGAGGACAGGGGAACAGCCCCAGCATTTT. This translates into CASSRTGEQPQHF.

V is TRBV19 and J is TRBJ1-5; D is undetermined. Per the germline V gene, CDR1 is LNHDA and CDR2 is SQIVND (reference sequence). CDR3 length: 16 amino acids. Trimming cost V 2 bases and J 5 bases, with 16 bases left between them. CDR3: CASSIYLSRSDQPQHF. The CDR3 DNA sequence: TGTGCCAGTAGTATATATCTGAGTCGGAGCGATCAGCCCCAGCATTTT.

This chain connects TRBV9 to TRBJ2-5; 9 bases are shared with TRBD2. V was pared by 0 bases and J by 7 bases, with 4 bases of the junction left unmatched. Per germline, CDR1 SGDLS and CDR2 YYNGEE. This CDR3 comprises 14 residues. The DNA of the CDR3 is TGTGCCAGCAGCGTAGGGACAGCGGGGGGGACCCAGTACTTC. Its protein is CASSVGTAGGTQYF.